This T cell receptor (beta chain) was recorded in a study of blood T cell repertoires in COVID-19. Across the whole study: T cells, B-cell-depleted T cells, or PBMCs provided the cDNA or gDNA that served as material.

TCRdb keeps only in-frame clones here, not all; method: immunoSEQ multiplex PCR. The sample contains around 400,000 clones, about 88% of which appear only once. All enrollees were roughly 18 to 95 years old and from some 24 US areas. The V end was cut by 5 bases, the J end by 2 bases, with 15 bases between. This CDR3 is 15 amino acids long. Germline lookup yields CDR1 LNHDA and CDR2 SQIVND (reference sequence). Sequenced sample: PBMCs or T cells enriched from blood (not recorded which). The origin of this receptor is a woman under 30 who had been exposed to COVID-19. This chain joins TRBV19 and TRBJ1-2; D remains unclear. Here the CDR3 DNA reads TGTGCCAGTAGTTTGGAGGTGTACACGAACTATGGCTACACCTTC. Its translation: CASSLEVYTNYGYTF. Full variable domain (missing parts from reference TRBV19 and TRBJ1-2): DGGITQSPKYLFRKEGQNVTLSCEQNLNHDAMYWYRQDPGQGLRLIYYSQIVNDFQKGDIAEGYSVSREKKESFPLTVTSAQKNPTAFYLCASSLEVYTNYGYTFGSGTRLTVV.